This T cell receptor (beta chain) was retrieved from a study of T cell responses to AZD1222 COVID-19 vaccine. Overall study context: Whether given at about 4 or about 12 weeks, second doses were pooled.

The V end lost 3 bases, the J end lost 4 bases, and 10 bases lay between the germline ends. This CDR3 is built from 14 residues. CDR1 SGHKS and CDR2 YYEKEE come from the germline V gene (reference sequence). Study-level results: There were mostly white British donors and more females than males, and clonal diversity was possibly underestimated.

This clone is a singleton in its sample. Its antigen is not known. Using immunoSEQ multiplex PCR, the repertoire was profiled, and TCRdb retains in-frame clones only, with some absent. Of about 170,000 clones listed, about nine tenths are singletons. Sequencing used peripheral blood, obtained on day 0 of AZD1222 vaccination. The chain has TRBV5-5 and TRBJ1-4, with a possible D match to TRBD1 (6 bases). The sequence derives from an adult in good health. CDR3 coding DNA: TGTGCCAGCAGCTGGACAGCGTTTAATGAAAAACTGTTTTTT. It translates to CASSWTAFNEKLFF.